These 24 T cell receptor beta chains share one sample of origin, sequenced in a study of blood T cell repertoires in COVID-19. This table comes from immunoSEQ multiplex PCR, and its TCRdb copy is limited to in-frame clones, with some not included. Among around 190,000 clones listed, 88% were seen once. The sequencing sample was made of peripheral blood. The receptors here all came from a human donor in a cohort sampled during active COVID-19.

This chain connects TRBV7-6 to TRBJ2-2; TRBD2 is a possible D gene (5 bases). This CDR3 region has 15 residues. Trimming pared 5 bases from V and 7 bases from J, leaving 17 bases between. From germline, CDR1 is SGHVS and CDR2 FNYEAQ. The CDR3 sequence is CASSPQETRGGELFF. CDR3 DNA sequence: TGTGCCAGCAGCCCCCAGGAAACCCGGGGCGGGGAGCTGTTTTTT. The complete variable domain, with remaining parts taken from reference TRBV7-6 and TRBJ2-2, reads GAGVSQSPRYKVTKRGQDVALRCDPISGHVSLYWYRQALGQGPEFLTYFNYEAQQDKSGLPNDRFSAERPEGSISTLTIQRTEQRDSAMYRCASSPQETRGGELFFGEGSRLTVL.

This chain connects TRBV2 to TRBJ1-5; D gene ambiguous. V gave up 0 bases and J gave up 6 bases, with 12 bases separating them. The germline CDR1 and CDR2 sequences are SNHLY and FYNNEI. The CDR3 sequence is 15 residues long. The CDR3 coding sequence is TGTGCCAGCAGTGAAGCAGGAGGTATGAGTCAGCCCCAGCATTTT. Its protein product is CASSEAGGMSQPQHF.

The chain joins TRBV2 to TRBJ2-7, with 9 bases fitting TRBD1. Germline loops: CDR1 SNHLY, CDR2 FYNNEI. V lost 8 bases to trimming and J lost 3 bases; unmatched junction nucleotides: 2. The CDR3 sequence is 12 residues long. The CDR3 nucleotides are TGTGCCAGCTCGGGACAGGGCTACGAGCAGTACTTC. This codes for CASSGQGYEQYF.

The CDR3 sequence is CASSRNQGTGVPQHF. DNA of the CDR3: TGTGCCAGCAGCCGTAATCAGGGGACAGGGGTACCCCAGCATTTT. The chain uses TRBV6-2 or TRBV6-3 and TRBJ1-5; 10 nucleotides align to TRBD1. With V trimmed by 6 bases and J by 10 bases, 12 bases remained unmatched. Germline-derived CDR1 and CDR2 are MNHEY and SVGEGT. The CDR3 has 15 amino acids.

The chain joins TRBV6-6 to TRBJ1-1; tentatively, D is TRBD1 (6 bases). CDR1 is MNHNY and CDR2 is SVGAGI in the germline V gene (reference sequence). Between the trimmed V and J ends, which lost 6 bases and 2 bases, there was a span of 16 bases. There are 15 residues in the CDR3. DNA for the CDR3: TGTGCCAGCAGAGCCCCGGGACACATAAACACTGAAGCTTTCTTT. Amino acids: CASRAPGHINTEAFF.

The genes are TRBV6-5 and TRBJ1-2; 8 nucleotides match TRBD1. Germline CDR1 is MNHEY and CDR2 is SVGAGI. Trimming took 5 bases from V and 10 from J; bases not matched to a gene: 9. The CDR3 covers 13 residues. The CDR3 loop reads CASSKQGVQSYTF. The CDR3 DNA sequence: TGTGCCAGCAGTAAACAGGGGGTTCAGTCCTACACCTTC.

This rearrangement joins TRBV5-6 to TRBJ2-7; 8 bases are a match to TRBD2. The CDR3 is 15 residues long. Trimming cost V 0 bases and J 7 bases; bases outside gene matches: 9. Germline CDR1 and CDR2: SGHDT and YYEEEE. CDR3 sequence (DNA): TGTGCCAGCAGCTTGGCCCGGGAGGGCCCAAGGGAGCAGTACTTC. This gives the protein CASSLAREGPREQYF.

V usage is TRBV27 and J usage is TRBJ2-7, with D uncertain. Per germline, CDR1 MNHEY and CDR2 SMNVEV (reference sequence). The V gene lost 5 bases and the J gene lost 0 bases, with 11 bases spanning the gap. This CDR3 is built from 14 residues. This CDR3 reads CASSQGWSSYEQYF. The CDR3 region has the DNA TGTGCCAGCAGTCAAGGCTGGAGCTCCTACGAGCAGTACTTC.

This clone has a handful of counts. This chain links TRBV20-1 with TRBJ1-2, with 9 nucleotides matching TRBD1. Germline V gives CDR1 DFQATT, CDR2 SNEGSKA (reference sequence). The CDR3 loop spans 14 amino acids. Germline trimming cut 3 bases from V and 4 bases from J; bases unmatched to any gene: 6. CDR3 in amino acids: CSASDRGSAYGYTF. Here the CDR3 DNA reads TGCAGTGCTAGTGACAGGGGGTCTGCCTATGGCTACACCTTC.

The rearrangement joins TRBV28 to TRBJ2-7, with 8 nucleotides matching TRBD2. The CDR3 is 16 amino acids. CDR1 is MDHEN and CDR2 is SYDVKM in the germline V gene. Trimming removed 7 bases from V and 6 bases from J; junction bases left unmatched: 17. The CDR3 is CASIPRGSGRSGEQYF. CDR3 sequence (DNA): TGTGCCAGCATACCCCGTGGGAGCGGGAGATCTGGCGAGCAGTACTTC.

This chain connects TRBV2 to TRBJ1-4; the D gene is possibly TRBD1 (5 bases). The CDR3 consists of 14 residues. The V end was cut by 6 bases, the J end by 4 bases, with 12 bases between. Germline V CDR1 and CDR2: SNHLY, FYNNEI. CDR3: CASRATVRNEKLFF. CDR3 nucleotides: TGTGCCAGCAGAGCGACAGTCCGTAATGAAAAACTGTTTTTT.

The chain uses TRBV25-1 and TRBJ2-7; no reliable D call. The germline CDR1 and CDR2 sequences are MGHDK and SYGVNS. The V gene lost 4 bases and the J gene lost 3 bases, with 7 bases spanning the gap. This CDR3 has 12 amino acids. CDR3 coding DNA: TGTGCCAGCAGTGCCCCTAGCTACGAGCAGTACTTC. Protein product: CASSAPSYEQYF.

V and J are TRBV19 and TRBJ2-1, with TRBD2 identical over 12 bases. Germline CDR1 is LNHDA and CDR2 is SQIVND (reference sequence). The CDR3 contains 13 residues. The V gene end was trimmed by 7 bases and the J gene end by 9 bases; junction bases not matched to a gene: 4. In DNA form, the CDR3 reads TGTGCCAGTAAGAGACTAGCGGGAGTTGAGCAGTTCTTC. It yields the protein CASKRLAGVEQFF.

The rearrangement links TRBV5-5 to TRBJ1-4; D remains ambiguous. The V and J ends lost 0 bases and 6 bases respectively, with 6 bases between them. This CDR3 is built from 13 residues. Germline loops: CDR1 SGHKS, CDR2 YYEKEE (reference sequence). CDR3 sequence (DNA): TGTGCCAGCAGCTTGGAAGCTTATGAAAAACTGTTTTTT. It is translated as CASSLEAYEKLFF.

The chain recombines TRBV18 with TRBJ2-2; weak D call: TRBD1 (5 bases). V gave up 3 bases and J gave up 0 bases, with 8 bases separating them. Germline V gives CDR1 KGHSH, CDR2 LQKENI. CDR3 length equals 15 residues. CDR3 coding DNA: TGTGCCAGCTCACCTCAACAGGCGAACACCGGGGAGCTGTTTTTT. It yields the protein CASSPQQANTGELFF.

V and J are TRBV5-1 and TRBJ2-2; D is ambiguous. Trimming stripped 6 bases from V and 7 bases from J, with 16 bases between. CDR3 length: 14 amino acids. Germline V gene lookup returns CDR1 SGHRS and CDR2 YFSETQ. Here the CDR3 reads CASMRFTSGGELFF. CDR3 DNA: TGCGCCAGCATGAGGTTTACCTCGGGCGGGGAGCTGTTTTTT.

The J gene is TRBJ1-6, the V gene TRBV18, with 8 bases aligning to TRBD1. The CDR3 has 17 residues. V lost 4 bases to trimming and J lost 8 bases; unmatched junction nucleotides: 13. CDR1 is KGHSH, CDR2 LQKENI, per germline. The CDR3 bases are TGTGCCAGCTCACTAAGTCCCGGGACAGGTGGGGATTCACCCCTCCACTTT. This translates into CASSLSPGTGGDSPLHF.

J is TRBJ2-1 and V is TRBV15, with 7 bases aligning to TRBD2. V was clipped by 2 bases and J by 0 bases; unmatched bases: 4. The CDR3 consists of 16 residues. Germline V gene lookup returns CDR1 LNHNV and CDR2 YYDKDF (reference sequence). CDR3 DNA: TGTGCCACCAGCAGATCTGGCGGGAGCTCCTACAATGAGCAGTTCTTC. Protein: CATSRSGGSSYNEQFF.

This chain links TRBV30 with TRBJ2-5; D remains unclear. Trimming took 0 bases from V and 7 from J, leaving 21 bases between them. Per the germline V gene, CDR1 is GTSNPN and CDR2 is SVGIG (reference sequence). The CDR3 length is 16 residues. The CDR3 loop reads CAWSVETAGQARTQYF. CDR3 DNA: TGTGCCTGGAGTGTAGAGACGGCAGGCCAGGCCCGGACCCAGTACTTC.

The chain is built from TRBV7-9 and TRBJ2-7; weak D call: TRBD1 (5 bases). CDR3 length: 15 amino acids. Trimming removed 2 bases from V and 2 bases from J, with 13 bases in between. Germline lookup yields CDR1 SEHNR and CDR2 FQNEAQ (reference sequence). As DNA, the CDR3 is TGTGCCAGCAGCTTACGACGTGTAGGGGCCTACGAGCAGTACTTC. This encodes CASSLRRVGAYEQYF.

This clone showed up many times. This specimen includes other DNA sequences encoding the same CDR3. This chain joins TRBV20-1 and TRBJ2-7; 7 bases line up with TRBD1. The V gene end was trimmed by 5 bases and the J gene end by 5 bases; junction bases not matched to a gene: 3. CDR1 is DFQATT and CDR2 is SNEGSKA in the germline V gene (reference sequence). This CDR3 is built from 11 residues. In nucleotides, the CDR3 is TGCAGTGCTTCACAGGGGAACGAGCAGTACTTC. Protein: CSASQGNEQYF.

The V call is TRBV27, the J call TRBJ1-1; D is uncertain. The CDR3 sequence is 15 residues long. Per the germline V gene, CDR1 is MNHEY and CDR2 is SMNVEV (reference sequence). The germline V and J ends were trimmed by 5 bases and 1 base, with 14 bases remaining between them. The CDR3 DNA sequence: TGTGCCAGCAGTACTCTCCCTATTGGGAACACTGAAGCTTTCTTT. Translation gives CASSTLPIGNTEAFF.

The chain is built from TRBV27 and TRBJ1-6, with D unresolved. The germline CDR1 and CDR2 sequences are MNHEY and SMNVEV (reference sequence). Trimming removed 3 bases from V and 4 bases from J, with 10 bases in between. This CDR3 spans 15 amino acids. CDR3 DNA sequence: TGTGCCAGCAGTTTTGAGGGTACATATAATTCACCCCTCCACTTT. It is translated as CASSFEGTYNSPLHF.

The chain recombines TRBV11-2 with TRBJ1-5; 7 nucleotides align to TRBD1. V shed 3 bases and J 7 bases; nucleotides not matched to a gene: 9. Germline V CDR1 and CDR2: SGHAT, FQNNGV. The CDR3 has 15 amino acids. In DNA form, the CDR3 reads TGTGCCAGCAGCTTGGAGGGGGCCACCCACCAGCCCCAGCATTTT. Its translation is CASSLEGATHQPQHF.